Below, 9 T cell receptor beta chains from the same sample are listed, as sequenced in a study of OX40 agonist ivuxolimab in advanced cancers. Sequencing used immunoSEQ multiplex PCR; TCRdb keeps in-frame clones, though not all of them. The sample holds 35,000 to 45,000 clones; roughly 90% are singletons and the top ten take 16%. This sample comprised CD4+ or CD8+ T cells sorted from blood, obtained in a trial of the OX40 agonist ivuxolimab. These receptors were collected from an adult with an advanced solid tumor such as melanoma, head and neck, liver or kidney cancer.

The chain couples TRBV5-1 to TRBJ2-7; D uncertain. Per germline, CDR1 SGHRS and CDR2 YFSETQ. Between the trimmed V and J ends, which lost 4 bases and 2 bases, there was a span of 13 bases. The CDR3 extends over 14 amino acids. DNA for the CDR3: TGCGCCAGCAGCCCCGGGTCGGGCCCCTACGAGCAGTACTTC. Its protein is CASSPGSGPYEQYF. Drawing the rest from reference TRBV5-1 and TRBJ2-7, the complete variable domain is KAGVTQTPRYLIKTRGQQVTLSCSPISGHRSVSWYQQTPGQGLQFLFEYFSETQRNKGNFPGRFSGRQFSNSRSEMNVSTLELGDSALYLCASSPGSGPYEQYFGPGTRLTVT.

J is TRBJ2-1 and V is TRBV7-9; TRBD2 agrees at 11 bases. CDR3 length: 17 amino acids. Trimming at V came to 4 bases and at J to 4 bases, leaving 9 bases not matched to a gene. CDR1 and CDR2 (germline): SEHNR, FQNEAQ (reference sequence). The CDR3 nucleotides are TGTGCCAGCAGCTCCCTACGTAGCGGGAGGGGTTACAATGAGCAGTTCTTC. It yields the protein CASSSLRSGRGYNEQFF.

J is TRBJ1-2 and V is TRBV30, with 8 bases fitting TRBD1. The CDR3 spans 16 residues. Germline V gene sequence: CDR1 GTSNPN, CDR2 SVGIG (reference sequence). Trimming at V came to 2 bases and at J to 7 bases, leaving 15 bases not matched to a gene. The CDR3: CAWSILRQGPTIGYTF. The DNA for the CDR3 is TGTGCCTGGAGTATACTCCGACAGGGGCCGACTATTGGCTACACCTTC.

J is TRBJ2-2 and V is TRBV4-2, with D tentatively TRBD2 (6 bases). CDR1 and CDR2 from the germline V gene are LGHNA and YNFKEQ. V was shortened by 0 bases and J by 6 bases, with 11 bases between the two germline ends. The CDR3 is made up of 15 amino acids. The CDR3 nucleotides are TGTGCCAGCAGCCAAGATCTGGAGGGTCCCGGGGAGCTGTTTTTT. Amino acid sequence: CASSQDLEGPGELFF.

V and J are TRBV19 and TRBJ2-7; 7 nucleotides agree with TRBD1. Per germline, CDR1 LNHDA and CDR2 SQIVND (reference sequence). V was clipped by 5 bases and J by 3 bases; unmatched bases: 7. The CDR3 consists of 14 residues. The CDR3 DNA is TGTGCCAGTAGTGTGGACAGGAATAACTACGAGCAGTACTTC. Protein product: CASSVDRNNYEQYF.

The chain couples TRBV5-1 to TRBJ2-1; 9 bases agree with TRBD2. Germline CDR1 and CDR2: SGHRS and YFSETQ. Germline trimming cut 2 bases from V and 9 bases from J; bases unmatched to any gene: 6. This CDR3 has 14 residues. Here the CDR3 reads CASSLRGGAFEQFF. The CDR3 bases are TGCGCCAGCAGCTTACGCGGGGGGGCGTTTGAGCAGTTCTTC. The full variable domain, rest sourced from reference TRBV5-1 and TRBJ2-1, is KAGVTQTPRYLIKTRGQQVTLSCSPISGHRSVSWYQQTPGQGLQFLFEYFSETQRNKGNFPGRFSGRQFSNSRSEMNVSTLELGDSALYLCASSLRGGAFEQFFGPGTRLTVL.

CDR3 in DNA: TGTGCCATCAAACCTCGGGACAGCCTTGCCTACGAGCAGTACTTC. This sequence encodes CAIKPRDSLAYEQYF. The V and J genes are TRBV10-3 and TRBJ2-7; 7 positions match TRBD1. V trimming: 7 bases; J trimming: 2 bases; junction bases outside the gene matches: 11. Germline loops: CDR1 ENHRY, CDR2 SYGVKD. This CDR3 spans 15 amino acids.

The chain combines TRBV27 with TRBJ1-3; weak D call: TRBD1 (5 bases). The CDR3 has 13 residues. CDR1 is MNHEY, CDR2 SMNVEV, per germline (reference sequence). Trimming shortened V by 7 bases and J by 4 bases, and 11 bases separated the two germline ends. The CDR3 spells CASTSGFGNTIYF. The CDR3 DNA is TGTGCCAGCACCTCAGGGTTCGGAAACACCATATATTTT.

The chain has TRBV21-1 and TRBJ1-1. TRBV21-1 is reported as a pseudogene. The CDR3 extends over 14 amino acids. The CDR3 here is CASSKPPPKGEAFF. As DNA, the CDR3 is TGTGCCAGCAGCAAGCCCCCCCCGAAGGGTGAAGCTTTCTTT.